Below are 30 T cell receptor beta chains sequenced from a single sample in a study of shared clonotypes between healthy human individuals (dated by TCRdb to about 2020). Library preparation was by the immunoSEQ multiplex PCR assay. TCRdb mirrors the immuneACCESS table, restricted to in-frame sequences. Some clones are absent from its copies; in checked studies, under half trace to an unresolved V gene, and the reason for the others is unknown. A total of some 2.1 million clones appear in this sample, over 85% of them only once. Of the sample, roughly 0.13% falls within the top ten clones. Specimen: naive CD4+ T cells sorted from blood. The meaning of the sample's cell subset or site label: CD45RA+ positively selected. These receptors were collected from a young man in good health.

The chain carries TRBV9 and TRBJ2-2, with 8 bases lining up with TRBD2. The CDR3 has 18 amino acids. The trim removed 1 base at V and 2 bases at J, leaving 10 bases unmatched. Per germline, CDR1 SGDLS and CDR2 YYNGEE. In DNA, the CDR3 is TGTGCCAGCAGCGTAAGGATCCCGCGGGAGGCCAACACCGGGGAGCTGTTTTTT. Encoded protein: CASSVRIPREANTGELFF.

This clone appeared a single time. J is TRBJ2-7 and V is TRBV6-1; no reliable D call. In germline, CDR1 is MNHNS, CDR2 SASEGT. The ends were cut back, 4 bases at V and 2 bases at J, with 15 bases in the middle. The CDR3 runs to 15 residues. The CDR3 loop is CASSGAVGVAYEQYF. Here the CDR3 DNA reads TGTGCCAGCAGTGGAGCTGTTGGGGTGGCCTACGAGCAGTACTTC.

V and J are TRBV2 and TRBJ1-1; 9 bases match TRBD1. This CDR3 spans 16 amino acids. Germline lookup yields CDR1 SNHLY and CDR2 FYNNEI. V shed 5 bases and J 2 bases; nucleotides not matched to a gene: 9. CDR3 amino acids: CASSPRQGESNTEAFF. The CDR3 DNA reads as TGTGCCAGCAGTCCCAGACAGGGGGAATCTAACACTGAAGCTTTCTTT.

As for this clone: The sample holds other DNA sequences that translate to the same CDR3. This chain links TRBV27 with TRBJ2-7; 8 bases map to TRBD1. V was pared by 5 bases and J by 2 bases, with 2 bases of the junction left unmatched. In germline, CDR1 is MNHEY, CDR2 SMNVEV (reference sequence). CDR3 size: 13 residues. CDR3 in amino acids: CASSRTGPYEQYF. CDR3 in DNA: TGTGCCAGCAGTAGGACAGGGCCCTACGAGCAGTACTTC.

This rearrangement joins TRBV5-4 to TRBJ2-2, with a weak D call TRBD2 (7 bases). Germline CDR1 is SGHNT and CDR2 is YYREEE (reference sequence). The CDR3 loop spans 15 amino acids. Trimming pared 0 bases from V and 4 bases from J, leaving 10 bases between. The CDR3 sequence is CASSLGGGSTGELFF. CDR3 DNA sequence: TGTGCCAGCAGCTTGGGCGGGGGCAGCACCGGGGAGCTGTTTTTT.

The chain uses TRBV14 and TRBJ2-1; 11 nucleotides agree with TRBD2. The ends lost 1 base at V and 6 bases at J; junction bases unmatched: 2. Germline values: CDR1 SGHDN, CDR2 FVKESK. The CDR3 sequence is 15 residues long. CDR3 loop: CASSQGLAGGNEQFF. CDR3 sequence (DNA): TGTGCCAGCAGCCAAGGTCTAGCGGGGGGCAATGAGCAGTTCTTC.

This clone was seen just once. The chain has TRBV2 and TRBJ2-2; D is unresolved. The CDR3 loop spans 16 amino acids. Germline CDR1 and CDR2: SNHLY and FYNNEI. Deletions cut 5 bases from V and 2 bases from J, with 15 bases between. The CDR3 nucleotides read TGTGCCAGCAGTTACCTCGGTGCGGAAAACACCGGGGAGCTGTTTTTT. Residues: CASSYLGAENTGELFF.

This chain links TRBV6-5 with TRBJ1-1, with D maybe TRBD1 (5 bases). Between the trimmed V and J ends, which lost 4 bases and 0 bases, there was a span of 15 bases. The CDR3 loop spans 16 amino acids. CDR1 is MNHEY and CDR2 is SVGAGI in the germline V gene. CDR3 DNA sequence: TGTGCCAGCAGTTCTCCTGGGGGGATATTGAACACTGAAGCTTTCTTT. Protein: CASSSPGGILNTEAFF.

The chain has TRBV10-3 and TRBJ2-2; no clear D. Germline CDR1 is ENHRY and CDR2 is SYGVKD. V dropped 0 bases and J dropped 5 bases, with 16 bases sitting between them. The CDR3 totals 17 residues. CDR3 region: CAISESVVGSGTGELFF. The CDR3 coding sequence is TGTGCCATCAGTGAGTCGGTTGTGGGCAGTGGTACCGGGGAGCTGTTTTTT.

The V call is TRBV9, the J call TRBJ2-1, with 9 bases lining up with TRBD2. CDR3 length equals 17 residues. J was trimmed by 10 bases and V by 2 bases; bases with no gene match: 16. CDR1 SGDLS and CDR2 YYNGEE come from the germline V gene. The CDR3 DNA reads TGTGCCAGCAGCGTCCAAGGGGCTAGCGGGATTATAGGGGAGCAGTTCTTC. This translates into CASSVQGASGIIGEQFF.

The chain recombines TRBV30 with TRBJ1-3, with D unclear. Germline V gene lookup returns CDR1 GTSNPN and CDR2 SVGIG (reference sequence). V dropped 8 bases and J dropped 0 bases, with 5 bases sitting between them. The CDR3 contains 11 residues. CDR3 nucleotide sequence: TGTGCCGGAACCTCTGGAAACACCATATATTTT. The encoded protein is CAGTSGNTIYF.

This clone was seen a few times. The gene calls are TRBV5-1 and TRBJ1-6; 9 bases are shared with TRBD1. V dropped 8 bases and J dropped 7; count of bases not matched to a gene: 4. CDR3 length equals 13 residues. Germline lookup yields CDR1 SGHRS and CDR2 YFSETQ. This CDR3 reads CASRGTGNSPLHF. CDR3 coding DNA: TGCGCCAGTCGCGGGACAGGGAATTCACCCCTCCACTTT. The variable domain in full, with the rest retrieved from reference TRBV5-1 and TRBJ1-6, is KAGVTQTPRYLIKTRGQQVTLSCSPISGHRSVSWYQQTPGQGLQFLFEYFSETQRNKGNFPGRFSGRQFSNSRSEMNVSTLELGDSALYLCASRGTGNSPLHFGNGTRLTVT.

In DNA, the CDR3 is TGTGCCTGGAGACCGCAGGGCTCTGGAAACACCATATATTTT. Its protein product is CAWRPQGSGNTIYF. The chain employs TRBV30 and TRBJ1-3, with D perhaps matching TRBD1 (5 bases). Trimming shortened V by 3 bases and J by 0 bases, and 9 bases separated the two germline ends. The germline CDR1 and CDR2 sequences are GTSNPN and SVGIG (reference sequence). There are 14 residues in the CDR3.

The V gene is TRBV29-1, the J gene TRBJ2-5; D might be TRBD1 (5 bases). V gave up 2 bases and J gave up 2 bases, with 12 bases separating them. The V gene's germline CDR1 is SQVTM and CDR2 ANQGSEA. The length of the CDR3 is 14 residues. The CDR3 loop reads CSVETREQQETQYF. CDR3 coding DNA: TGCAGCGTTGAAACCAGGGAACAGCAAGAGACCCAGTACTTC. Combining the CDR3 with reference TRBV29-1 and TRBJ2-5 gives the whole variable domain SAVISQKPSRDICQRGTSLTIQCQVDSQVTMMFWYRQQPGQSLTLIATANQGSEATYESGFVIDKFPISRPNLTFSTLTVSNMSPEDSSIYLCSVETREQQETQYFGPGTRLLVL.

This clone was seen only a few times. The chain has TRBV5-4 and TRBJ2-3; 7 bases align to TRBD2. In germline, CDR1 is SGHNT, CDR2 YYREEE (reference sequence). The CDR3 spans 15 residues. Trimming cost V 4 bases and J 0 bases; bases outside gene matches: 5. DNA for the CDR3: TGTGCCAGCAGCGTCCCTAGCGGTAGCACAGATACGCAGTATTTT. This translates into CASSVPSGSTDTQYF.

Regarding this clone: Other nucleotide sequences from this sample produce the same CDR3. The rearrangement uses TRBV29-1 and TRBJ2-7, with D maybe TRBD1 (6 bases). The CDR3 is 12 residues long. Germline assignment: CDR1 SQVTM and CDR2 ANQGSEA. V lost 5 bases and J 0 bases, leaving 8 bases between the germline ends. The CDR3 DNA is TGCAGCGTTACAGGGAGCTCCTACGAGCAGTACTTC. Translation: CSVTGSSYEQYF.

The chain carries TRBV7-3 and TRBJ1-1; 7 nucleotides line up with TRBD1. The trim removed 5 bases at V and 2 bases at J, leaving 2 bases unmatched. The CDR3 covers 13 residues. CDR1 is SGHTA and CDR2 is FQGTGA in the germline V gene. CDR3 bases: TGTGCCAGCAGCCGGGACAGCAACACTGAAGCTTTCTTT. It translates to CASSRDSNTEAFF.

J is TRBJ2-7 and V is TRBV7-2; 10 positions match TRBD1. After removal of 5 bases from V and 2 bases from J, the junction contained 12 bases not matched to a gene. Germline lookup yields CDR1 SGHTA and CDR2 FQGNSA. This CDR3 has 17 residues. CDR3 DNA sequence: TGTGCCAGCAGCCGTTCACCCGGGACAGGGGTCCCCTACGAGCAGTACTTC. Translation: CASSRSPGTGVPYEQYF.

The chain has TRBV19 and TRBJ1-1, with 8 bases aligning to TRBD1. Per the germline V gene, CDR1 is LNHDA and CDR2 is SQIVND (reference sequence). Unmatched junction bases numbered 9, after V lost 7 bases and J lost 5 bases. The CDR3 has 14 residues. The CDR3: CASTFGQGRTEAFF. Here the CDR3 DNA reads TGTGCCAGTACCTTTGGACAGGGCAGAACTGAAGCTTTCTTT.

J is TRBJ1-1 and V is TRBV19; a weak D match, TRBD1 (6 bases). The germline CDR1 and CDR2 sequences are LNHDA and SQIVND (reference sequence). CDR3 length equals 14 residues. The V end lost 6 bases, the J end lost 5 bases, and 16 bases lay between the germline ends. Here the CDR3 DNA reads TGTGCCAGTAGCGAAACAGGGATTGGGACTGAAGCTTTCTTT. Its translation: CASSETGIGTEAFF.

This chain uses TRBV6-1 with TRBJ2-1; no firm D call. Germline V gene data show CDR1 as MNHNS and CDR2 as SASEGT. The V and J ends lost 3 bases and 6 bases respectively, with 3 bases between them. CDR3 length: 11 amino acids. This CDR3 reads CASSDFNEQFF. DNA of the CDR3: TGTGCCAGCAGTGATTTCAATGAGCAGTTCTTC.

This CDR3 is CASSEPTTGTYGYTF. The CDR3 DNA sequence: TGTGCCAGCAGTGAACCAACGACAGGGACCTATGGCTACACCTTC. V usage is TRBV6-1 and J usage is TRBJ1-2; 7 bases align to TRBD1. The CDR3 sequence is 15 residues long. V lost 2 bases to trimming and J lost 4 bases; unmatched junction nucleotides: 7. Germline V lookup: CDR1 MNHNS, CDR2 SASEGT.

About this clone: The sample carries other DNA sequences with the same CDR3. This chain links TRBV5-1 with TRBJ2-2, with no clear D. The CDR3 has 14 amino acids. Per the germline V gene, CDR1 is SGHRS and CDR2 is YFSETQ. The V end was cut by 1 base, the J end by 0 bases, with 4 bases between. CDR3 amino acids: CASSLLANTGELFF. DNA of the CDR3: TGCGCCAGCAGCTTGTTGGCGAACACCGGGGAGCTGTTTTTT. Looking up the rest from reference TRBV5-1 and TRBJ2-2 gives the full variable domain: KAGVTQTPRYLIKTRGQQVTLSCSPISGHRSVSWYQQTPGQGLQFLFEYFSETQRNKGNFPGRFSGRQFSNSRSEMNVSTLELGDSALYLCASSLLANTGELFFGEGSRLTVL.

V is TRBV7-4 and J is TRBJ2-7; D is unresolved. Per germline, CDR1 SGHVT and CDR2 SQSDAQ. The length of the CDR3 is 11 residues. Trimming cost V 5 bases and J 3 bases, with 5 bases left between them. The CDR3, as DNA: TGTGCCAGCAGCGCGTACTACGAGCAGTACTTC. This encodes CASSAYYEQYF. The full variable domain, its missing parts supplied by reference TRBV7-4 and TRBJ2-7, is GAGVSQSPRYKVAKRGRDVALRCDSISGHVTLYWYRQTLGQGSEVLTYSQSDAQRDKSGRPSGRFSAERPERSVSTLKIQRTEQGDSAVYLCASSAYYEQYFGPGTRLTVT.

The CDR3 nucleotides read TGTGCCACAAAAACTCAGGACTATGGCTACACCTTC. Translation: CATKTQDYGYTF. V usage is TRBV6-5 and J usage is TRBJ1-2; D is ambiguous. The CDR3 contains 12 residues. Trimming removed 10 bases from V and 3 bases from J, with 12 bases in between. In germline, CDR1 is MNHEY, CDR2 SVGAGI.

This clone was seen once. Because it lacks the conserved phenylalanine or tryptophan at the end, this CDR3 is likely a read error. The DNA is omitted, as the CDR3 cannot be located on it reliably, and the CDR3 follows TCRdb's listing. This chain links TRBV19 with TRBJ2-7; the table assigns TRBD1, which was not confirmed against the DNA. Germline V lookup: CDR1 LNHDA, CDR2 SQIVND (reference sequence). The CDR3 is 11 residues long, counting both termini. This CDR3 reads CASSIGGHTFG.

V usage is TRBV6-5 and J usage is TRBJ2-3; no clear D gene. CDR1 and CDR2 (germline): MNHEY, SVGAGI. Trimming took off 6 bases at V and 0 bases at J, with 10 bases between the two ends. The CDR3 is 14 amino acids. CDR3 in DNA: TGTGCCAGCAGGACGGACGGAAGCACAGATACGCAGTATTTT. Translation gives CASRTDGSTDTQYF.

In its sample, this clone was seen once. This chain links TRBV5-5 with TRBJ1-6; TRBD1 might be the D (5 bases). This CDR3 has 16 residues. With 5 bases removed from V and 9 bases from J, the gap between germline ends came to 21 bases. The germline V gene encodes CDR1 SGHKS and CDR2 YYEKEE (reference sequence). In nucleotides, the CDR3 is TGTGCCAGCAGTCCTACCTCGGGACTCTTCAGTTCACCCCTCCACTTT. Its translation is CASSPTSGLFSSPLHF.

The CDR3 sequence: CASSRMGTNQYGYTF. The CDR3 DNA reads TGTGCCAGCAGCCGCATGGGTACCAACCAATATGGCTACACCTTC. The J gene is TRBJ1-2, the V gene TRBV7-9, with D unresolved. Germline V CDR1 and CDR2: SEHNR, FQNEAQ (reference sequence). V lost 5 bases, J lost 5 bases, and 18 bases lay in between. The CDR3 extends over 15 amino acids.

The V and J genes are TRBV4-1 and TRBJ2-7, with unresolved D. CDR1 is MGHRA and CDR2 is YSYEKL in the germline V gene. V lost 4 bases, J lost 6 bases, and 16 bases lay in between. CDR3 size: 14 residues. CDR3 nucleotides: TGCGCCAGCAGCCGATCAGATTCCCGGTCCGAGCAGTACTTC. Its protein product is CASSRSDSRSEQYF.